A single TCR beta chain is shown here with its context. The antigen is unknown. TCR beta CDR3 regions were amplified from RNA. TCR CDR3 underwent first-round RT-PCR with the HTBI primer set. MiXCR, applied by TCRdb to the multiplex PCR reads, yields one record per CDR3 protein. Among fewer than 650,000 distinct CDR3 sequences, 46% were seen once, and the ten largest hold about 45%. This record belongs to a study of T cells in Graves' hyperthyroidism and ophthalmopathy. Uncontrolled infections, other autoimmune diseases, pregnancy or lactation led to exclusion of patients. Clinical symptoms, serum thyroxine, TRAb, thyroid ultrasound and orbital computed tomography informed diagnoses. J gave up 1 base and V 5 bases, and 3 bases lay outside the gene matches. The CDR3 totals 15 residues. CDR1 and CDR2 from the germline V gene are SEHNR and FQNEAQ (reference sequence). Whole-study findings and limits: Most clonotypes expanded in thyroid above 0.001 were likewise present in blood. A median 6.5 months before onset, the model predicted ophthalmopathy.

The V gene is TRBV7-9, the J gene TRBJ2-7; TRBD2 agrees at 12 bases. Sequenced input: peripheral blood or thyroid tissue (not recorded which). This sequence was found in an adult woman with Graves' disease, either hyperthyroidism or ophthalmopathy (not recorded which). The CDR3: CASSRTSGGSYEQYF. Here the CDR3 DNA reads TGTGCCAGCAGCCGCACTAGCGGGGGGTCCTACGAGCAGTACTTC.